This T cell receptor beta chain originates from a study of blood T cells in healthy people across ages. Study-level findings and limits: Observed TCR beta diversity per million T cells went down as age went up. This fall followed a roughly linear course with age.

Trimming shortened V by 5 bases and J by 8 bases, and 15 bases separated the two germline ends. The CDR3 is made up of 13 amino acids. Alongside a J-beta primer mix, a sample-barcoded 5' primer served in a second PCR lasting 7 to 11 cycles. At least 2.5 million CDR3-containing paired-end reads were obtained per sample. Via MiXCR, TCRdb re-called the 5' RACE reads, giving one row per CDR3 protein. The sample lists roughly 1,500,000 distinct CDR3 sequences, approximately 38% seen once, with 7.9% in the top ten. In each sample, at least 7 million PBMCs were isolated. Notes on this clonotype: The antigen is not known.

Sequencing was performed on blood. This chain connects TRBV12-3 or TRBV12-4 to TRBJ1-2; no clear D. The receptor was derived from a woman aged 18-29 years in good health. DNA of the CDR3: TGTGCCAGCAGTGTCCTCCGGGAGGTGGGCTACACCTTC. This encodes CASSVLREVGYTF.